These 2 T cell receptor beta chains share one sample of origin, sequenced in a study of blood T cell repertoires in COVID-19. Clones were sequenced by immunoSEQ multiplex PCR, and TCRdb holds only the in-frame ones, with some missing. Of roughly 350,000 clones in the sample, 88% were seen once. The material sequenced was peripheral blood. These receptors originate from a woman aged 70-85 years with COVID-19, enrolled during active disease.

J is TRBJ2-7 and V is TRBV25-1; D gene ambiguous. This CDR3 comprises 10 residues. Trimming removed 6 bases from V and 3 bases from J, with 3 bases in between. Germline CDR1 and CDR2: MGHDK and SYGVNS. CDR3 sequence: CASSSYEQYF. Written as DNA, the CDR3 is TGTGCCAGCAGCAGCTACGAGCAGTACTTC.

The chain combines TRBV9 with TRBJ1-1; 9 nucleotides match TRBD1. J lost 4 bases, V lost 2 bases, and 6 bases had no gene match. Germline CDR1 and CDR2: SGDLS and YYNGEE. CDR3 length: 15 amino acids. The CDR3 loop is CASSVGRDRVTEAFF. DNA of the CDR3: TGTGCCAGCAGCGTCGGCCGGGACAGGGTCACTGAAGCTTTCTTT.